This T cell receptor beta chain was retrieved from a study of blood T cell repertoires in COVID-19. At least ten counts were recorded for this clone. Trimming at V came to 0 bases and at J to 1 base, leaving 11 bases not matched to a gene. CDR3 length: 19 amino acids. Germline V gene sequence: CDR1 MGHRA, CDR2 YSYEKL. Study processing details: Reference gene primer amplification gave estimated nucleated cell counts. TCRdb's table, derived via immunoSEQ multiplex PCR, lists solely in-frame clones and lacks some. V and J calls plus clone size are reproduced from that table; the DNA served to infer D and trimming. The sample has fewer than 150,000 clones; around 79% are singletons.

The chain joins TRBV4-1 to TRBJ2-7; 11 nucleotides match TRBD2. The sequenced sample consisted of peripheral blood. This TCR was recovered from an elderly man with acute or convalescent COVID-19. This CDR3 reads CASSQDMWSSGGRSYEQYF. In DNA, the CDR3 is TGCGCCAGCAGCCAAGATATGTGGTCTAGCGGGGGGCGGTCCTACGAGCAGTACTTC.